The 4 T cell receptor beta chains below all came from one sample that was sequenced in a study of cytomegalovirus exposure and HLA in healthy donors. TCRdb's copy holds only in-frame clones and misses some; the assay was immunoSEQ multiplex PCR. This table holds approximately 200,000 clones, more than 65% found once. The sequenced material came from PBMCs. All receptors derive from a woman aged 30 to 39 in good health and CMV-seropositive.

This sequence joins TRBV7-9 and TRBJ2-1; TRBD2 agrees at 11 bases. Germline V gives CDR1 SEHNR, CDR2 FQNEAQ (reference sequence). V was clipped by 5 bases and J by 0 bases; unmatched bases: 6. This CDR3 contains 17 residues. The CDR3 nucleotides are TGTGCCAGCAGCAGACCACTAGCGGGAGACTCCTACAATGAGCAGTTCTTC. The encoded protein is CASSRPLAGDSYNEQFF.

The chain joins TRBV18 to TRBJ2-1; 11 bases agree with TRBD2. The CDR3 has 15 amino acids. Germline assignment: CDR1 KGHSH and CDR2 LQKENI. The trim removed 2 bases at V and 7 bases at J, leaving 4 bases unmatched. The CDR3 here is CASSPYGLAGNEQFF. The DNA of the CDR3 is TGTGCCAGCTCACCATATGGACTAGCGGGTAATGAGCAGTTCTTC.

The V call is TRBV9, the J call TRBJ2-3; the match to TRBD2 covers 8 bases. This CDR3 is 15 amino acids long. V shed 2 bases, J shed 5 bases, and the junction held 7 bases outside the gene matches. Germline V gene lookup returns CDR1 SGDLS and CDR2 YYNGEE. DNA of the CDR3: TGTGCCAGCAGCGTTGCGGGAGGCCGGGGAGATACGCAGTATTTT. It is translated as CASSVAGGRGDTQYF.

This clone was recorded only once. This rearrangement joins TRBV7-8 to TRBJ2-7; TRBD2 matches 11 bases. Trimming took 4 bases from V and 6 from J; bases not matched to a gene: 5. Germline V CDR1 and CDR2: SGHVS, FQNEAQ. There are 14 residues in the CDR3. As DNA, the CDR3 is TGTGCCAGCAGCTATACTAGCGGGAGAAGCGAGCAGTACTTC. This gives the protein CASSYTSGRSEQYF.